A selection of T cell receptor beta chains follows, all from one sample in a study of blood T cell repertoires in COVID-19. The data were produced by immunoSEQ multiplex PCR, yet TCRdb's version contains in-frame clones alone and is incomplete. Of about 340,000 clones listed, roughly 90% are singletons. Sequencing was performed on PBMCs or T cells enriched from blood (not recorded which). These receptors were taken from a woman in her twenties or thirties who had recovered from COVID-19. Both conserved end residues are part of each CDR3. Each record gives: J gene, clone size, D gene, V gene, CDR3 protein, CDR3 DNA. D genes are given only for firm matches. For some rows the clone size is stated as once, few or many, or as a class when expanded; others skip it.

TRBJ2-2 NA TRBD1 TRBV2 CATRDRTNTGELFF TGTGCCACCCGGGACAGAACGAACACCGGGGAGCTGTTTTTT
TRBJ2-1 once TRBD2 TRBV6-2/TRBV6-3 CASSRASGRAPRQFF TGTGCCAGCAGTAGAGCTAGCGGGAGGGCCCCACGGCAGTTCTTC
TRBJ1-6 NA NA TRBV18 CASSPGGGVNSPLHF TGTGCCAGCTCACCCGGCGGGGGAGTAAATTCACCCCTCCACTTT
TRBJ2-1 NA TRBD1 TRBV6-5 CASSYSIGGDVNEQFF TGTGCCAGCAGTTACTCGATAGGGGGCGATGTCAATGAGCAGTTCTTC
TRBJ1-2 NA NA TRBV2 CASSGIINYGYTF TGTGCCAGCAGCGGTATTATTAACTATGGCTACACCTTC
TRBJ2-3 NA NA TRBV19 CASTPAGLGDTQYF TGTGCCAGTACCCCCGCGGGGCTTGGGGATACGCAGTATTTT
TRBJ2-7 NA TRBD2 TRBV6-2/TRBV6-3 CASSRGLAGGSTYEQYF TGTGCCAGCAGCCGCGGACTAGCGGGAGGCTCGACCTACGAGCAGTACTTC
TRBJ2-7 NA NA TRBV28 CASSLNYEQYF TGTGCCAGCAGTCTAAACTACGAGCAGTACTTC
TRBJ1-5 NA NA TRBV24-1 CATSPAGNQPQHF TGTGCCACCAGCCCCGCAGGCAATCAGCCCCAGCATTTT
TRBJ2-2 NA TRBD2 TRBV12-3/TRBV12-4 CASPGGPGELFF TGTGCCAGCCCGGGAGGGCCCGGGGAGCTGTTTTTT
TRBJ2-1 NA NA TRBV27 CASSFSEALETYNEQFF TGTGCCAGCAGTTTTTCCGAGGCACTCGAGACCTACAATGAGCAGTTCTTC
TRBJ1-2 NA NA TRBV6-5 CASRPTGMGYTF TGTGCCAGCAGACCGACAGGAATGGGCTACACCTTC
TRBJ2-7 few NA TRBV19 CASSIVRDLSYEQYF TGTGCCAGTAGTATAGTGCGGGACCTTAGCTACGAGCAGTACTTC
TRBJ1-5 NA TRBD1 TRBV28 CASSLTGAEAQHF TGTGCCAGCAGTCTTACAGGGGCGGAGGCCCAGCATTTT
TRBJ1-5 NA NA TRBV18 CASSPVGYSNQPQHF TGTGCCAGCTCACCAGTCGGGTACAGCAATCAGCCCCAGCATTTT
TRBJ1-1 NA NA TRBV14 CASSQGQGLSTEAFF TGTGCCAGCAGCCAAGGGCAGGGTTTGAGCACTGAAGCTTTCTTT
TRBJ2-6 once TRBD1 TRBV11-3 CASSAGQGRGGANVLTF TGTGCCAGCAGCGCAGGACAGGGAAGGGGTGGGGCCAACGTCCTGACTTTC
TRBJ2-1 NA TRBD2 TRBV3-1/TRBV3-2 CASSSPGLAGGEQFF TGTGCCAGCAGCTCTCCGGGGCTAGCGGGGGGTGAGCAGTTCTTC
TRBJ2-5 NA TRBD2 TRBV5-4 CASSLRLAGLETQYF TGTGCCAGCAGCTTGAGACTAGCGGGACTAGAGACCCAGTACTTC
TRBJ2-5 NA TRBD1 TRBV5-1 CASSDRGMEGETQYF TGCGCCAGCAGCGACAGGGGGATGGAGGGAGAGACCCAGTACTTC
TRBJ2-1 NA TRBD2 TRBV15 CATSRATGTSSYNEQFF TGTGCCACCAGCAGAGCGACGGGGACTAGCTCCTACAATGAGCAGTTCTTC
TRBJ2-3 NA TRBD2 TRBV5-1 CASSYKRGADTDTQYF TGCGCCAGCAGCTATAAGCGGGGGGCAGACACAGATACGCAGTATTTT